This TCR beta chain appears in the sequencing data of a study of OX40 agonist ivuxolimab in advanced cancers. The study's findings and limits: Researchers did not establish what antigens the expanded peripheral T cells target.

On this clone itself: Its specificity is not known.

TCRdb's copy holds only in-frame clones and misses some; the assay was immunoSEQ multiplex PCR. The repertoire includes about 45,000 clones, roughly nine tenths of them detected once, and about 15% sits in the top ten. The CDR3 runs 11 residues. The germline V gene encodes CDR1 PRHDT and CDR2 FYEKMQ (reference sequence). With 5 bases removed from V and 9 bases from J, the gap between germline ends came to 8 bases. Sequencing used CD4+ or CD8+ T cells sorted from blood, obtained in a trial of the OX40 agonist ivuxolimab. This clonotype was obtained from an adult with an advanced solid tumor such as melanoma, head and neck, liver or kidney cancer. V and J are TRBV13 and TRBJ2-1; D ambiguous. Here the CDR3 reads CASSGVGEQFF. In DNA, the CDR3 is TGTGCCAGCAGCGGGGTGGGTGAGCAGTTCTTC.